This T cell receptor (beta chain) was observed in a study of blood T cell repertoires in COVID-19 (TCRdb year 2020). Concerning the study at large: Collaborator samples came from the United States, Italy and Spain and covered acute and convalescent phases of COVID-19. The repertoires were released in a freely available public database meant as a resource for research on the immune response to SARS-CoV-2. The material from the prospective study consisted of cDNA or gDNA derived from T cells, B-cell-depleted T cells, or PBMCs. Deeply sampled blood TCRbeta repertoires from subjects exposed to, actively infected with, or recovered from COVID-19 were included in the dataset. The samples were drawn from two sources: the first 160 participants of the ongoing ImmuneRACE study, and fewer than 1,500 subjects contributed by 6 global collaborators. Where HLA class I and class II types were available, the types were taken from metadata supplied by the sample provider, not from assay-based typing. A de-identified subject ID, COVID-19 status, age in years and sex were almost always included in the sample metadata.

Findings and caveats that apply to the study as a whole: The amount of clinical and demographic metadata varied by source and participant and was provided uncurated.

From the cysteine up to the phenylalanine, the CDR3 has a length of 17 residues. Only the CDR3 DNA is retained, 51 bases long and in frame from the first base. Compared with germline, V lacks 4 bases and J lacks 5 bases; bases without a gene match: 12. CDR1 is given as SGDLS and CDR2 as YYNGEE, both from the germline V gene. TCRbeta CDR3 regions were amplified from genomic DNA using the immunoSEQ Assay, a bias-controlled multiplex PCR. The source study handled its data this way. The number of nucleated cells in each sample was estimated by amplification of reference gene primers within the assay. To quantify the absolute abundance of each unique TCRbeta CDR3 rearrangement, sequence reads were collapsed and filtered. For each sample, productive Simpson clonality was calculated by taking the square root of Simpson's diversity index across productive rearrangements. The source is immuneACCESS, and TCRdb retained only in-frame sequences with V and J called. Part of the clones is not carried over; for the studies checked, unresolved V genes explain less than half of this, and the remainder is unexplained. That table is the source of V, J and clone size, and D and trimming were worked out from the DNA. Here the sample has about 60,000 clones; about 78% occur a single time. Of the sample, approximately 55% falls within the top ten clones.

Collaborating institutions collected whole blood in K2EDTA tubes following their own protocols. Collaborator samples were shipped for TCRbeta analysis as frozen whole blood, isolated PBMCs, or DNA extracted from either sample type. As regards this clone: Its antigen is not yet known. Nothing much larger sits one base from this clone, and base qualities are not available.

This TCR was sampled from a woman of 80 years or more with acute or convalescent COVID-19. Sequencing was carried out using peripheral blood. Here the chain combines TRBV9 and TRBJ2-5, with 12 bases aligning to TRBD1. The CDR3 region has the sequence CASSPGTGGGIRETQYF. The nucleotide sequence is TGTGCCAGCAGCCCCGGGACAGGGGGCGGGATCCGCGAGACCCAGTACTTC. Supplemented by the reference TRBV9 and TRBJ2-5 proteins around the CDR3, the complete variable domain is DSGVTQTPKHLITATGQRVTLRCSPRSGDLSVYWYQQSLDQGLQFLIQYYNGEERAKGNILERFSAQQFPDLHSELNLSSLELGDSALYFCASSPGTGGGIRETQYFGPGTRLLVL.